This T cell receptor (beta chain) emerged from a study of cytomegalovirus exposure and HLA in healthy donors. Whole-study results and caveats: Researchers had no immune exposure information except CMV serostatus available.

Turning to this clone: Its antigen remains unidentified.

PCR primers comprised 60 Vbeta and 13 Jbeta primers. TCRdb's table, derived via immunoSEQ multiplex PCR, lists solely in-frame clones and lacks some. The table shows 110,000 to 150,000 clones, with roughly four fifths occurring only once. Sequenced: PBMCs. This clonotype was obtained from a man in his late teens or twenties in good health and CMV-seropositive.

CDR3 nucleotides: TGTGCCAGCAGCTCACCCTTACTAGTGGGGACCGGGGAGCTGTTTTTT. Encoded protein: CASSSPLLVGTGELFF. This chain connects TRBV11-1 to TRBJ2-2; a weak D match, TRBD2 (5 bases). The CDR3 is 16 residues long. The V end was cut by 4 bases, the J end by 5 bases, with 17 bases between. Germline V gene sequence: CDR1 SGHAT, CDR2 FQDESV (reference sequence).